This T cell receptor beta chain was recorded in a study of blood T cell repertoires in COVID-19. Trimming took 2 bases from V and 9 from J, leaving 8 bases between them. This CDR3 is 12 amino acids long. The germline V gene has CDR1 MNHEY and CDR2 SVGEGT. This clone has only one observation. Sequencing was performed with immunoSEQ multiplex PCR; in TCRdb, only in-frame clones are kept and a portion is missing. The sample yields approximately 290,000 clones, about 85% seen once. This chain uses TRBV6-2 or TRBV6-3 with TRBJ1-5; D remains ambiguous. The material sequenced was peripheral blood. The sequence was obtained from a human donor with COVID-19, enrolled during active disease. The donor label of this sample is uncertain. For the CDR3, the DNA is TGTGCCAGCAGTTACCCCCCCGGGCCCCAGCATTTT. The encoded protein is CASSYPPGPQHF.